These 21 T cell receptor beta chains originate from one sample sequenced in a study of glioma-infiltrating T cells. Amplification of TCR alpha and beta CDR3 regions from RNA used iRepertoire nested multiplex PCR. TCRdb fed the multiplex PCR reads into MiXCR, producing one record per CDR3 protein. The table lists around 180,000 distinct CDR3 sequences, roughly 45% of them singletons. Sequencing was done on a sample of glioma tissue, nonneoplastic brain tissue, or PBMCs (not recorded which). These receptors originate from a human donor with low-grade glioma or glioblastoma, undergoing nonglioma brain surgery, or in good health (not recorded which).

The chain couples TRBV12-3 or TRBV12-4 to TRBJ2-5; D may be TRBD1 (6 bases). The ends were cut back, 5 bases at V and 3 bases at J, with 13 bases in the middle. The CDR3 length is 14 residues. CDR3 protein: CASSPQGMKETQYF. For the CDR3, the DNA is TGTGCCAGCAGTCCCCAGGGGATGAAAGAGACCCAGTACTTC.

The table lists this clonotype with many counts. The chain combines TRBV20-1 with TRBJ2-1; D possibly matches TRBD1 or TRBD2 (6 bases each). The CDR3 consists of 13 residues. CDR1 and CDR2 (germline): DFQATT, SNEGSKA (reference sequence). V shed 2 bases and J shed 8 bases, with 13 bases lying between them. The CDR3: CSARRRGVHEQFF. CDR3 in DNA: TGCAGTGCTAGACGTAGGGGGGTCCATGAGCAGTTCTTC.

Turning to this clonotype: A much more abundant neighbour one base away suggests this may be a read error. In DNA, the CDR3 is TGTGCCAGTACCATGACAAGGGACGCTTTCTTT. It codes for CASTMTRDAFF. The rearrangement links TRBV19 to TRBJ1-1; tentative D call: TRBD1 (5 bases). Trimming pared 7 bases from V and 11 bases from J, leaving 14 bases between. Germline V CDR1 and CDR2: LNHDA, SQIVND (reference sequence). The CDR3 sequence is 11 residues long.

As for this clonotype: This clone may be a read error of a much larger clone one base away. This sequence joins TRBV28 and TRBJ2-3; 12 bases line up with TRBD2. The V gene's germline CDR1 is MDHEN and CDR2 SYDVKM. CDR3 length: 15 residues. With 9 bases clipped from V and 4 bases from J, the junction kept 8 bases outside the gene matches. CDR3: CARSLAGGPADTQYF. The DNA of the CDR3 is TGTGCCAGAAGTCTAGCGGGAGGGCCGGCAGATACGCAGTATTTT.

This clonotype was counted between two and nine times. Given a much more abundant clone one base away, this may be a read error. The CDR3 DNA follows: TGTGCCAGAGGACTTGCCACAGATACGCAGTATTTT. It specifies CARGLATDTQYF. The chain employs TRBV2 and TRBJ2-3, with D possibly TRBD2 on 5 matching bases. This CDR3 is built from 12 residues. Germline-derived CDR1 and CDR2 are SNHLY and FYNNEI. V shed 9 bases and J shed 2 bases, with 9 bases lying between them.

The chain combines TRBV28 with TRBJ1-6; D is possibly TRBD1 (6 bases). Germline V lookup: CDR1 MDHEN, CDR2 SYDVKM. The CDR3 spans 12 residues. The DNA for the CDR3 is TGTGTTAGCAGTTCAGGGGATTCACCCCTCCACTTT. Its protein is CVSSSGDSPLHF.

Worth noting for this clonotype: The junction shows a germline mismatch at one end, possibly a read error. The J gene is TRBJ2-5, the V gene TRBV29-1; perhaps D is TRBD1 or TRBD2 (6 bases each). Germline loops: CDR1 SQVTM, CDR2 ANQGSEA. The CDR3 is made up of 12 amino acids. The CDR3 DNA is TGCAGCGTTGTGGGGGGCCAAGAGAACCAGTACTTC. Protein: CSVVGGQENQYF.

This clonotype was observed at least ten times. V and J are TRBV18 and TRBJ1-1; D not resolved. CDR3 size: 11 residues. Germline V gene lookup returns CDR1 KGHSH and CDR2 LQKENI. V lost 5 bases to trimming and J lost 7 bases, with 8 bases between them. In DNA form, the CDR3 reads TGTGCCAGCTCAGCCGAAGGTGAAGCTTTCTTT. Protein: CASSAEGEAFF.

This clonotype was detected a few times. This chain connects TRBV6-6 to TRBJ1-5; D ambiguous. Germline values: CDR1 MNHNY, CDR2 SVGAGI (reference sequence). Between the trimmed V and J ends, which lost 4 bases and 2 bases, there was a span of 12 bases. The CDR3 totals 15 residues. The CDR3 loop is CASSLSGLRNQPQHF. The CDR3 nucleotides are TGTGCCAGCAGTTTGTCGGGCTTGCGCAATCAGCCCCAGCATTTT.

In its sample, this clonotype was seen many times. This chain uses TRBV19 with TRBJ1-5; D remains ambiguous. CDR3 length: 12 residues. With 9 bases removed from V and 4 bases from J, the gap between germline ends came to 10 bases. In germline, CDR1 is LNHDA, CDR2 SQIVND (reference sequence). As DNA, the CDR3 is TGTGCCAGCAGTGGCGGTAATCAGCCCCAGCATTTT. Amino acids: CASSGGNQPQHF.

This clonotype has more than one count but fewer than ten. The CDR3 nucleotides are TGCGCCAGCAGCTTGGTGGCGGACAGTGAAGCTTTCTTT. The encoded protein is CASSLVADSEAFF. This chain joins TRBV5-1 and TRBJ1-1, with a weak D call TRBD1 (6 bases). Germline CDR1 is SGHRS and CDR2 is YFSETQ. The CDR3 runs 13 residues. The V and J ends lost 0 bases and 7 bases respectively, with 10 bases between them.

This chain links TRBV28 with TRBJ2-7; 12 nucleotides agree with TRBD2. Germline values: CDR1 MDHEN, CDR2 SYDVKM. V shed 5 bases and J 6 bases; nucleotides not matched to a gene: 8. CDR3 size: 15 residues. The CDR3 DNA is TGTGCCAGCAGTCCACCACTAGCGGGAGGTGTCGAGCAGTACTTC. This sequence encodes CASSPPLAGGVEQYF. Based on the CDR3 plus reference TRBV28 and TRBJ2-7, the full variable domain is DVKVTQSSRYLVKRTGEKVFLECVQDMDHENMFWYRQDPGLGLRLIYFSYDVKMKEKGDIPEGYSVSREKKERFSLILESASTNQTSMYLCASSPPLAGGVEQYFGPGTRLTVT.

Details on this clonotype: This likely comes from a read error, as the CDR3 has no conserved phenylalanine or tryptophan at its end. The chain couples TRBV3-1 to TRBJ2-1; 12 nucleotides align to TRBD2. CDR1 and CDR2 from the germline V gene are LGHDT and YNNKEL (reference sequence). CDR3 length equals 14 residues. V lost 2 bases to trimming and J lost 7 bases; unmatched junction nucleotides: 0. CDR3 nucleotides: TGTGCCAGCAGCCAAACTAGCGGGGGGAATGAGCAGTTCTTA. It translates to CASSQTSGGNEQFL.

A word on this clonotype: A much larger clone sits a single nucleotide away, making a read error possible. The chain has TRBV7-2 and TRBJ2-1; D could derive from TRBD1 or TRBD2 (5 bases each). Per germline, CDR1 SGHTA and CDR2 FQGNSA. V lost 5 bases, J lost 3 bases, and 14 bases lay in between. The CDR3 contains 15 residues. The DNA for the CDR3 is TGTGCCAGCAGCCATACCGGGACCCGCTACAATGAGCAGTTCTTC. Protein: CASSHTGTRYNEQFF.

This clonotype was picked up many times. The chain links TRBV7-8 to TRBJ1-2; maybe TRBD1 (5 bases). This CDR3 region has 15 residues. Germline V lookup: CDR1 SGHVS, CDR2 FQNEAQ. V lost 1 base and J 1 base, leaving 10 bases between the germline ends. The CDR3 loop reads CASSLGAGRNYGYTF. CDR3 coding DNA: TGTGCCAGCAGCTTAGGGGCAGGGCGTAACTATGGCTACACCTTC.

This clonotype was detected many times. The chain carries TRBV7-8 and TRBJ2-1; 8 bases are shared with TRBD1. J lost 3 bases, V lost 4 bases, and 5 bases had no gene match. There are 15 residues in the CDR3. Germline-derived CDR1 and CDR2 are SGHVS and FQNEAQ. The CDR3 reads CASSSGTGNYNEQFF. The CDR3 coding sequence is TGTGCCAGCAGCTCCGGGACAGGAAACTACAATGAGCAGTTCTTC.

This clonotype was picked up a small number of times. The rearrangement joins TRBV12-5 to TRBJ2-2, with D uncertain. CDR1 and CDR2 from the germline V gene are LGHNT and FRNRAP. The V end lost 7 bases, the J end lost 1 base, and 13 bases lay between the germline ends. The length of the CDR3 is 15 residues. DNA for the CDR3: TGTGCTAGTGCCGAGGTGGCAGGGAACACCGGGGAGCTGTTTTTT. This codes for CASAEVAGNTGELFF.

On this clonotype: This may be a read error, as it is one base from a much larger clone. This chain uses TRBV2 with TRBJ1-6, with D possibly matching TRBD1 (6 bases). The CDR3 spans 15 residues. Germline V CDR1 and CDR2: SNHLY, FYNNEI. V was cut by 6 bases and J by 4 bases, with 13 bases left in between. The chain's CDR3 is CASRVGQPYNSPLHF. CDR3 bases: TGTGCCAGCAGAGTTGGACAGCCATATAATTCACCCCTCCACTTT. The whole variable domain, filled in from reference TRBV2 and TRBJ1-6, reads EPEVTQTPSHQVTQMGQEVILRCVPISNHLYFYWYRQILGQKVEFLVSFYNNEISEKSEIFDDQFSVERPDGSNFTLKIRSTKLEDSAMYFCASRVGQPYNSPLHFGNGTRLTVT.

As to this clonotype: This sequence may be a read error, since a much larger clone differs from it by one base. This rearrangement joins TRBV20-1 to TRBJ2-1; 7 bases are shared with TRBD2. Germline assignment: CDR1 DFQATT and CDR2 SNEGSKA (reference sequence). J was trimmed by 4 bases and V by 6 bases; bases with no gene match: 12. The CDR3 extends over 15 amino acids. The DNA of the CDR3 is TGCAGTGCGCCCCTTGCGACTAGCAGATACAATGAGCAGTTCTTC. It translates to CSAPLATSRYNEQFF.

This clonotype was seen more than once but under ten times. This chain joins TRBV5-1 and TRBJ2-3; 7 bases line up with TRBD1. CDR1 and CDR2 from the germline V gene are SGHRS and YFSETQ. Unmatched junction bases numbered 5, after V lost 2 bases and J lost 2 bases. CDR3 length equals 15 residues. As DNA, the CDR3 is TGCGCCAGCAGCTTCCGGGACAGAGACACAGATACGCAGTATTTT. Protein product: CASSFRDRDTDTQYF.

This clonotype was recorded a few times. Being one base from a much bigger clone, this may be a read error. CDR3 coding DNA: TGTGCCAGCAGTCACCCCGGGACTAGCGGGAAGGGGGTCTACTTC. Translated: CASSHPGTSGKGVYF. V usage is TRBV28 and J usage is TRBJ2-7; the match to TRBD2 covers 13 bases. CDR1 is MDHEN and CDR2 is SYDVKM in the germline V gene. Trimming cost V 5 bases and J 13 bases; bases outside gene matches: 14. The CDR3 extends over 15 amino acids.